The entry below describes one T cell receptor beta chain. The table came from immunoSEQ multiplex PCR; TCRdb's copy has only in-frame clones and leaves some out. The table shows some 84,000 clones, with roughly 87% occurring only once. V shed 6 bases, J shed 6 bases, and the junction held 10 bases outside the gene matches. Germline CDR1 and CDR2: SGHVS and FQNEAQ. The CDR3 has 16 residues. These data are taken from a study of PD-L1 blockade in urothelial cancer. Study context: Twenty-five of 29 patients were men who had bladder-origin urothelial cancer. Blood was subjected to analysis at 3 weeks (second dose) and 6 weeks following treatment start. Reported median T cell count for blood samples was around 140,000.

The V call is TRBV7-8, the J call TRBJ2-2, with 10 bases lining up with TRBD2. The clonotype was recovered from a woman in her seventies with urothelial cancer. The specimen comprised PBMCs, sampled around atezolizumab (anti-PD-L1) treatment. CDR3 in DNA: TGTGCCAGCAGATCACCTAGCGGGAGTTGGGCCGGGGAGCTGTTTTTT. This codes for CASRSPSGSWAGELFF.